The clone carrying this T cell receptor (beta chain) was found a few times. The antigen is not known. Germline loops: CDR1 MNHNS, CDR2 SASEGT. This CDR3 contains 13 residues. Trimming took off 5 bases at V and 2 bases at J, with 9 bases between the two ends. These data come from a study of cytomegalovirus exposure and HLA in healthy donors. Findings and limits, study-wide: CMV antigen specificity of three CMV-associated chains was confirmed in vitro. Using a false discovery rate of 0.05, a later analysis showed that about 16,000 TCR beta sequences were associated with HLA alleles.

Both 60 Vbeta primers and 13 Jbeta primers went into the PCR. Here immunoSEQ multiplex PCR was the method, and the copy in TCRdb shows in-frame clones only, minus some. The profile shows about 93,000 clones, around 81% of them singletons. This TCR derives from a man younger than 40 in good health and CMV-seronegative. The sample taken for sequencing was PBMCs. V usage is TRBV6-1 and J usage is TRBJ1-1; a weak D match, TRBD1 (6 bases). CDR3 sequence reads: CASSSDRNTEAFF. The DNA of the CDR3 is TGTGCCAGCAGTTCGGACAGAAACACTGAAGCTTTCTTT.